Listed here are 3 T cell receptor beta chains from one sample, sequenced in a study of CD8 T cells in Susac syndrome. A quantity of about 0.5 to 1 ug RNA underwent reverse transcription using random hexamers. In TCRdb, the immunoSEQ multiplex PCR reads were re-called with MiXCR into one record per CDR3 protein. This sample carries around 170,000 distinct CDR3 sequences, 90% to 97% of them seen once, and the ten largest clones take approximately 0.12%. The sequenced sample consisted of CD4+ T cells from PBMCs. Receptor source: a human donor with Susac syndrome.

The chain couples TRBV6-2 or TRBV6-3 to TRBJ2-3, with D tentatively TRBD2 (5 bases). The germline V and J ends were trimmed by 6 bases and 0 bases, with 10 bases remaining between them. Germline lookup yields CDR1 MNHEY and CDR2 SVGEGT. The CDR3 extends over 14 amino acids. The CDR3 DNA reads TGTGCCAGCAGGAACCGGGGAAGCACAGATACGCAGTATTTT. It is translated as CASRNRGSTDTQYF.

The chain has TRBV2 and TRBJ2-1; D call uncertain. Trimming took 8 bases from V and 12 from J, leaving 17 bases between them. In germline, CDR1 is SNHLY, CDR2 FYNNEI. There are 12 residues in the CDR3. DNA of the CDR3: TGTGCCAGCCGAACAGTAACAACATCGCAGTTCTTC. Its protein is CASRTVTTSQFF.

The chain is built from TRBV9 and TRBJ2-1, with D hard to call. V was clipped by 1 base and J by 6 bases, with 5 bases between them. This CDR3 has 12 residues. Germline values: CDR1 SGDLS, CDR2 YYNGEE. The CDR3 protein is CASSVSGNEQFF. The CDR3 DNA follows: TGTGCCAGCAGCGTATCCGGCAATGAGCAGTTCTTC.